The rows below give T cell receptor beta chains drawn from one sample of a study of T cells in Graves' hyperthyroidism and ophthalmopathy. TCRdb fed the multiplex PCR reads into MiXCR, producing one record per CDR3 protein. The repertoire holds some 550,000 distinct CDR3 sequences, with more than 20% as singletons. Sequenced input: blood. The source of these receptors is a man between 18 and 35 years old with Graves' hyperthyroidism. Both conserved end residues are part of each CDR3. The order of the fields is D gene, V gene, clone size, J gene, CDR3 DNA, CDR3 protein. D genes are given only for firm matches. Part of the rows lack a size; the others show once, few, many or a class for expanded clones.

d_gene: TRBD1
v_gene: TRBV6-1
abundance: -
j_gene: TRBJ1-1
CDR3nt: TGTGCCAGCAGTGGCTGGACAGGGATGAACACTGAAGCTTTCTTT
CDR3aa: CASSGWTGMNTEAFF

d_gene: -
v_gene: TRBV30
abundance: many
j_gene: TRBJ1-1
CDR3nt: TGTGCCTGGAGTGTGTCGGTAAGGGGGTGGGACACTGAAGCTTTCTTT
CDR3aa: CAWSVSVRGWDTEAFF

d_gene: -
v_gene: TRBV12-3/TRBV12-4
abundance: many
j_gene: TRBJ1-5
CDR3nt: TGTGCCAGCAGTTTGACAGCCGATCAGCCCCAGCATTTT
CDR3aa: CASSLTADQPQHF

d_gene: -
v_gene: TRBV5-6
abundance: many
j_gene: TRBJ1-1
CDR3nt: TGTGCCAGCAGCTTGGCCGGGGACTACTGGGGTGGCACTGAAGCTTTCTTT
CDR3aa: CASSLAGDYWGGTEAFF

d_gene: TRBD2
v_gene: TRBV7-8
abundance: many
j_gene: TRBJ2-5
CDR3nt: TGTGCCAGCAGCCAAACTAGCGTGGAGACCCAGTACTTC
CDR3aa: CASSQTSVETQYF

d_gene: TRBD1
v_gene: TRBV6-2/TRBV6-3
abundance: -
j_gene: TRBJ2-7
CDR3nt: TGTGCCAGCAGAAGAATATCTTGGACAGGGGGCTACGAGCAGTACTTC
CDR3aa: CASRRISWTGGYEQYF

d_gene: TRBD1
v_gene: TRBV4-1
abundance: -
j_gene: TRBJ2-7
CDR3nt: TGCGCCAGCAGCCAAGTTTTTCCAGGGGGCTACGAGCAGTACTTC
CDR3aa: CASSQVFPGGYEQYF

d_gene: TRBD1
v_gene: TRBV20-1
abundance: many
j_gene: TRBJ1-3
CDR3nt: TGCAGTGCTCAGGGGCGGGACAGCTCTGGAAACACCATATATTTT
CDR3aa: CSAQGRDSSGNTIYF

d_gene: -
v_gene: TRBV30
abundance: many
j_gene: TRBJ1-1
CDR3nt: TGTGCCTGGAGGCTGGGAGGCCTGAACACTGAAGCTTTCTTT
CDR3aa: CAWRLGGLNTEAFF

d_gene: -
v_gene: TRBV15
abundance: many
j_gene: TRBJ1-2
CDR3nt: TGTGCCACCAGCAGCCCTCAAAACTATGGCTACACCTTC
CDR3aa: CATSSPQNYGYTF

d_gene: -
v_gene: TRBV4-1
abundance: -
j_gene: TRBJ1-6
CDR3nt: TGCGCCAGCAGACCCGGACGGGGCGATTTGTGGAATTCACCCCTCCACTTT
CDR3aa: CASRPGRGDLWNSPLHF

d_gene: -
v_gene: TRBV5-1
abundance: many
j_gene: TRBJ1-1
CDR3nt: TGCGCCAGCAGCCCTGGTCTGCGGGACCGAAACACTGAAGCTTTCTTT
CDR3aa: CASSPGLRDRNTEAFF

d_gene: TRBD1
v_gene: TRBV5-8
abundance: many
j_gene: TRBJ2-7
CDR3nt: TGTGCCAGCAGCTTGGGGACAGGGGGGAACTACGAGCAGTACTTC
CDR3aa: CASSLGTGGNYEQYF

d_gene: -
v_gene: TRBV5-1
abundance: -
j_gene: TRBJ2-5
CDR3nt: TGCGCCAGCAGCTTAGGTTCAGGAGGGGGAGAGGAGACCCAGTACTTC
CDR3aa: CASSLGSGGGEETQYF

d_gene: TRBD1
v_gene: TRBV19
abundance: -
j_gene: TRBJ1-1
CDR3nt: TGTCCCAGTGATCTCGGACAGGGGCACACTGAAGCTTTCTTT
CDR3aa: CPSDLGQGHTEAFF

d_gene: -
v_gene: TRBV11-2
abundance: many
j_gene: TRBJ1-3
CDR3nt: TGTGCCAGCAGCACCGACCCCTCTGGAAACACCATATATTTT
CDR3aa: CASSTDPSGNTIYF

d_gene: -
v_gene: TRBV6-2/TRBV6-3
abundance: -
j_gene: TRBJ1-5
CDR3nt: TGTGCCAGCAGTTACTCGACTGGGCTAGGGACACGCAGCAATCAGCCCCAGCATTTT
CDR3aa: CASSYSTGLGTRSNQPQHF

d_gene: TRBD1
v_gene: TRBV5-1
abundance: many
j_gene: TRBJ2-7
CDR3nt: TGCGCCAGCAGCTTCCAGTCCAGGACAGGGGACGAGCAGTACTTC
CDR3aa: CASSFQSRTGDEQYF

d_gene: TRBD1
v_gene: TRBV7-9
abundance: few
j_gene: TRBJ1-1
CDR3nt: TGTGCCAGCAACTCGGACAGGGGGAGCACTGAAGCTTTCTTT
CDR3aa: CASNSDRGSTEAFF

d_gene: -
v_gene: TRBV27
abundance: -
j_gene: TRBJ2-7
CDR3nt: TGTGCCAGCCGGACCAGGGGTAGCCACTACGAGCAGTACTTC
CDR3aa: CASRTRGSHYEQYF

d_gene: -
v_gene: TRBV12-3/TRBV12-4
abundance: few
j_gene: TRBJ1-5
CDR3nt: TGTGCCAGCAGTATACAGGAAATAGGCAATCAGCCCCAGCATTTT
CDR3aa: CASSIQEIGNQPQHF